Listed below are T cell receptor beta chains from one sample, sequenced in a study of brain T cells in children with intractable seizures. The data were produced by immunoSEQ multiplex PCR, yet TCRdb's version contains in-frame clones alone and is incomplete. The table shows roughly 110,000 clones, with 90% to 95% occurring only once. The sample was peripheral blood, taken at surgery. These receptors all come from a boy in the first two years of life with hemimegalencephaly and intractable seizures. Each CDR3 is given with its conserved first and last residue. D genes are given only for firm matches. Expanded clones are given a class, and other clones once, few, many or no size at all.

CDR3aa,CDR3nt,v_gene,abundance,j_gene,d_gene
CASSLTSATDTQYF,TGTGCCAGCAGCTTAACTAGCGCCACAGATACGCAGTATTTT,TRBV7-3,NA,TRBJ2-3,NA
CASSLVWQPNEQFF,TGTGCCAGCAGCTTAGTCTGGCAGCCCAATGAGCAGTTCTTC,TRBV7-9,NA,TRBJ2-1,NA
CASSQAGTYEQYF,TGTGCCAGCAGCCAAGCGGGAACCTACGAGCAGTACTTC,TRBV4-2,NA,TRBJ2-7,NA
CASSLSTGSEQFF,TGTGCCAGTAGTCTTTCTACAGGCAGTGAGCAGTTCTTC,TRBV19,NA,TRBJ2-1,NA
CASSVTGGDHNSPLHF,TGTGCCAGCAGCGTAACAGGGGGCGACCATAATTCACCCCTCCACTTT,TRBV9,NA,TRBJ1-6,TRBD1
CASSFGLAGRKTQYF,TGTGCCAGCAGTTTCGGACTAGCGGGAAGGAAGACCCAGTACTTC,TRBV28,NA,TRBJ2-5,TRBD2
CASSISVNYGYTF,TGTGCCAGTAGTATTTCGGTGAACTATGGCTACACCTTC,TRBV19,once,TRBJ1-2,NA
CASSFALAEQQFF,TGTGCCAGCAGCTTTGCGCTAGCGGAACAGCAGTTCTTC,TRBV7-2,NA,TRBJ2-1,TRBD2
CASSFGGPYSGNTIYF,TGTGCCAGCAGCTTTGGGGGACCGTACTCTGGAAACACCATATATTTT,TRBV11-3,NA,TRBJ1-3,NA
CASSLSNGSLHF,TGTGCCAGCAGTTTAAGTAATGGGTCTCTCCACTTT,TRBV27,NA,TRBJ1-6,NA
CALSPGLAKRRQYF,TGTGCCCTCAGTCCGGGACTAGCCAAACGACGACAGTACTTC,TRBV28,NA,TRBJ2-7,TRBD2
CASSFAGELFF,TGTGCCAGCAGTTTCGCCGGGGAGCTGTTTTTT,TRBV27,NA,TRBJ2-2,NA
CASSANPQQETQYF,TGCGCCAGCAGCGCAAACCCACAACAAGAGACCCAGTACTTC,TRBV5-1,NA,TRBJ2-5,NA
CASSDYLQVTQYF,TGTGCCAGCAGTGATTACCTCCAGGTGACCCAGTACTTC,TRBV2,NA,TRBJ2-5,NA
CASSFLGTLDTQYF,TGTGCCAGCAGTTTCCTCGGGACCTTAGATACGCAGTATTTT,TRBV27,NA,TRBJ2-3,NA
CSVRVVEQYF,TGCAGCGTTCGGGTAGTCGAGCAGTACTTC,TRBV29-1,once,TRBJ2-7,NA
CASSQLETGGYNEQFF,TGTGCCAGCAGCCAGCTCGAGACAGGGGGCTACAATGAGCAGTTCTTC,TRBV3-1/TRBV3-2,NA,TRBJ2-1,TRBD1
CASSIHRDRGRNTQYF,TGTGCCAGTAGTATTCATCGGGACAGGGGTAGGAATACGCAGTATTTT,TRBV19,NA,TRBJ2-3,TRBD1
CASQRRAGGGSYEQYF,TGTGCCAGCCAAAGGCGTGCGGGAGGTGGGTCCTACGAGCAGTACTTC,TRBV2,NA,TRBJ2-7,TRBD2
CASSLGGDGYTF,TGTGCCAGCAGCTTAGGGGGGGATGGCTACACCTTC,TRBV5-5,NA,TRBJ1-2,NA
CASSPGPAHQLYEQYF,TGTGCCAGCAGCCCAGGCCCCGCACATCAATTATACGAGCAGTACTTC,TRBV7-2,NA,TRBJ2-7,NA
CAISSRLAEYNEQFF,TGTGCCATCAGCTCCCGACTAGCGGAATACAATGAGCAGTTCTTC,TRBV10-3,NA,TRBJ2-1,TRBD2
CVATSGAISGTQYF,TGTGTTGCGACTAGCGGGGCCATCAGTGGGACGCAGTATTTT,TRBV6-5,NA,TRBJ2-3,TRBD2
CASSPRSADTQYF,TGTGCCAGCTCTCCCAGGAGCGCAGATACGCAGTATTTT,TRBV18,NA,TRBJ2-3,NA
CASRLQTYNEQFF,TGTGCCAGCAGGCTCCAGACCTACAATGAGCAGTTCTTC,TRBV5-4,NA,TRBJ2-1,NA
CASSRTGGGTDTQYF,TGTGCCAGCAGTCGGACAGGGGGGGGCACAGATACGCAGTATTTT,TRBV6-5,NA,TRBJ2-3,TRBD1
CASSYPEETQYF,TGTGCCAGCAGCTATCCAGAAGAGACCCAGTACTTC,TRBV28,NA,TRBJ2-5,NA
CATREDSNYGYTF,TGTGCCACACGAGAGGACAGTAACTATGGCTACACCTTC,TRBV10-3,NA,TRBJ1-2,NA
CASSGDRFNYGYTF,TGTGCCAGCAGCGGGGACAGGTTTAACTATGGCTACACCTTC,TRBV5-6,NA,TRBJ1-2,TRBD1
CASSLTGSSNEKLFF,TGTGCCAGCAGCTTAACGGGCAGCTCCAATGAAAAACTGTTTTTT,TRBV7-2,NA,TRBJ1-4,NA
CASSLARGEQFF,TGTGCCAGCAGCTTAGCCCGGGGAGAGCAGTTCTTC,TRBV7-9,NA,TRBJ2-1,NA
CSASPREGYNEQFF,TGCAGTGCTAGTCCGCGGGAGGGCTACAATGAGCAGTTCTTC,TRBV20-1,NA,TRBJ2-1,TRBD2
CASSPGNTGELFF,TGCGCCAGCAGTCCGGGTAACACCGGGGAGCTGTTTTTT,TRBV4-1,NA,TRBJ2-2,NA
CASSIIPSLNSPLHF,TGTGCCAGTAGTATCATCCCCAGTCTTAATTCACCCCTCCACTTT,TRBV19,NA,TRBJ1-6,NA
CASGGGLTGGYEQYF,TGTGCTAGTGGTGGCGGCCTGACAGGGGGCTACGAGCAGTACTTC,TRBV12-5,once,TRBJ2-7,TRBD1
CASSLGSGGDTQYF,TGTGCCAGCAGTTTGGGTAGCGGCGGGGATACGCAGTATTTT,TRBV28,NA,TRBJ2-3,NA
CSVRQGANTEAFF,TGCAGCGTCAGGCAGGGAGCAAACACTGAAGCTTTCTTT,TRBV29-1,NA,TRBJ1-1,NA